These 8 T cell receptor beta chains originate from one sample sequenced in a study of blood T cell repertoires in COVID-19. TCRdb's copy holds only in-frame clones and misses some; the assay was immunoSEQ multiplex PCR. The sample comprises about 150,000 clones, 85% of which are singletons, and 8.3% rests with the top ten. Sequenced: peripheral blood. Receptors originate from a woman in her fifties or sixties with COVID-19, enrolled during active disease.

This clone has only a few counts. V gene TRBV15 combines with J gene TRBJ1-1, with D unclear. The CDR3 totals 13 residues. V was trimmed by 6 bases and J by 5 bases, leaving 13 bases between them. Germline V gene sequence: CDR1 LNHNV, CDR2 YYDKDF (reference sequence). The CDR3 bases are TGTGCCACCAGATGGTTGGAGGGTACTGAAGCTTTCTTT. Encoded protein: CATRWLEGTEAFF. Drawing the rest from reference TRBV15 and TRBJ1-1, the complete variable domain is DAMVIQNPRYQVTQFGKPVTLSCSQTLNHNVMYWYQQKSSQAPKLLFHYYDKDFNNEADTPDNFQSRRPNTSFCFLDIRSPGLGDTAMYLCATRWLEGTEAFFGQGTRLTVV.

This clone has just a few counts. The V and J genes are TRBV9 and TRBJ2-2, with TRBD2 matching 14 bases. The germline gives CDR1 SGDLS, CDR2 YYNGEE. With V trimmed by 3 bases and J by 2 bases, 6 bases remained unmatched. The CDR3 totals 18 residues. The CDR3 is CASSAPTSGRENTGELFF. CDR3 in DNA: TGTGCCAGCAGCGCACCGACTAGCGGGAGGGAAAACACCGGGGAGCTGTTTTTT.

The chain recombines TRBV29-1 with TRBJ1-1; 7 nucleotides align to TRBD1. V lost 7 bases, J lost 1 base, and 6 bases stayed unmatched. CDR1 is SQVTM and CDR2 is ANQGSEA in the germline V gene. The CDR3 length is 13 residues. The CDR3 DNA reads TGCAGCGCCCTTGACAGGGCGAACACTGAAGCTTTCTTT. It codes for CSALDRANTEAFF.

The chain carries TRBV27 and TRBJ1-5; D is undetermined. The V end lost 6 bases, the J end lost 9 bases, and 21 bases lay between the germline ends. CDR1 and CDR2 (germline): MNHEY, SMNVEV (reference sequence). The CDR3 loop spans 15 amino acids. CDR3 coding DNA: TGTGCCAGCAGCCCTGAGGGAGGGTTGGTTGTGCCCCAGCATTTT. This codes for CASSPEGGLVVPQHF.

The chain uses TRBV25-1 and TRBJ2-5; D is perhaps TRBD1 (6 bases). Trimming removed 4 bases from V and 1 base from J, with 10 bases in between. Germline V gene data show CDR1 as MGHDK and CDR2 as SYGVNS. CDR3 size: 14 residues. CDR3 amino acids: CASSVGGPQETQYF. The CDR3, as DNA: TGTGCCAGCAGTGTAGGGGGACCCCAAGAGACCCAGTACTTC.

The chain employs TRBV11-3 and TRBJ2-2, with 11 bases aligning to TRBD2. Germline V gene lookup returns CDR1 SGHNT and CDR2 YENEEA. The junction had 3 bases not matched to a gene; V was cut back by 5 bases and J by 1 base. The CDR3 contains 16 residues. The CDR3 bases are TGTGCCAGCAGCCCTACTAGCGGGGGGAACACCGGGGAGCTGTTTTTT. Encoded protein: CASSPTSGGNTGELFF.

The chain joins TRBV27 to TRBJ1-5; D uncertain. This CDR3 contains 14 residues. V was trimmed by 3 bases and J by 0 bases, leaving 6 bases between them. The germline gives CDR1 MNHEY, CDR2 SMNVEV (reference sequence). CDR3 nucleotide sequence: TGTGCCAGCAGTTTCCCGGGTAGCAATCAGCCCCAGCATTTT. Amino acid sequence: CASSFPGSNQPQHF.

V gene TRBV24-1 combines with J gene TRBJ1-5; D is uncertain. This CDR3 is 12 amino acids long. The V gene lost 3 bases and the J gene lost 4 bases, with 3 bases spanning the gap. Germline V CDR1 and CDR2: KGHDR, SFDVKD. The CDR3 bases are TGTGCCACCAGTGATCAGAATCAGCCCCAGCATTTT. Translated, it gives CATSDQNQPQHF.